The clone carrying this T cell receptor (beta chain) appeared a few times. Its target is unknown. Just one base apart from a much larger clone, this may be a read error. Axillary draining lymph nodes of breast cancer patients supplied the node samples. CDR3 length: 13 residues. Germline values: CDR1 MNHNS, CDR2 SASEGT. V lost 10 bases, J lost 2 bases, and 15 bases lay in between. This record comes from a study of breast tumors, draining lymph nodes, adjacent tissues. Study-wide results and caveats: Data fit most tumor T cells coming from lymph node, expanding in tumor. Tumor repertoires ranked between lymph nodes and nontumor tissue in diversity, with V and J gene preferences. Data only fit, rather than demonstrated, lymph node origin of most tumor T cells.

TCRdb itself ran the multiplex PCR reads through MiXCR, one entry per CDR3 protein. Among about 89,000 distinct CDR3 sequences listed, approximately 30% were seen once. Sequenced input: axillary lymph node tissue. The chain carries TRBV6-1 and TRBJ2-7; D possibly corresponds to TRBD1 (6 bases). The sequence came from a female donor with breast cancer. Some clones in this sample may be carry-over from other donors' samples. CDR3 amino acids: CATQQGFAYEQYF. The DNA of the CDR3 is TGTGCCACCCAACAGGGCTTTGCCTACGAGCAGTACTTC.